The source of this T cell receptor beta chain is a study of cytomegalovirus exposure and HLA in healthy donors. Germline loops: CDR1 SGHTS, CDR2 YDEGEE. Trimming cost V 5 bases and J 0 bases, with 15 bases left between them. This CDR3 contains 15 residues. 60 Vbeta and 13 Jbeta primers were used in PCR. Profiled with immunoSEQ multiplex PCR; TCRdb holds only in-frame clones, not every one. The sample shows over 150,000 clones, roughly 80% of them seen only once. The sample consisted of PBMCs. The chain links TRBV5-8 to TRBJ2-7; D is possibly TRBD1 (6 bases). The receptor comes from a middle-aged man in good health and CMV-seronegative. The CDR3 sequence is CASRPRDTHSYEQYF. CDR3 coding DNA: TGTGCCAGCAGACCCCGGGACACCCACTCCTACGAGCAGTACTTC.